This TCR beta chain was sequenced in a study of shared clonotypes between healthy human individuals. The assay was immunoSEQ multiplex PCR, and TCRdb's table has in-frame clones only and misses some. The sample includes 330,000 or so clones, around two thirds of them seen just once. The germline V gene encodes CDR1 SGHRS and CDR2 YFSETQ. Trimming left V 2 bases short and J 4 bases short, with 11 bases between. The CDR3 contains 14 residues. Specimen: memory CD4+ T cells sorted from blood. This sample's subset: CD45RA-negative fraction. V is TRBV5-1 and J is TRBJ2-3, with a possible D match to TRBD1 (5 bases). The source is a man aged 25-45 years in good health. For the CDR3, the DNA is TGCGCCAGCAGCTTCCAGGGTGAGGCAGATACGCAGTATTTT. Encoded protein: CASSFQGEADTQYF.